What follows describes a single T cell receptor (beta chain). This sample was taken from a study of blood T cells in healthy people across ages. The use of a sample-barcoded 5' primer and a J-beta primer mix characterized a second PCR of about 7 to 12 cycles. Each cDNA molecule was tagged by a template-switch adaptor with 12 random nucleotides. Each CDR3 protein is one row after TCRdb ran MiXCR on the 5' RACE reads. The sample records roughly 700,000 distinct CDR3 sequences, over 45% being singletons. The specimen sequenced was blood. This sequence originates from an older woman in good health.

For the CDR3, the DNA is TGTGCCAGCAGCTTAGCTGATTTAGGGTCTTCACCCCTCCACTTT. It specifies CASSLADLGSSPLHF. The rearrangement joins TRBV7-2 to TRBJ1-6; no firm D call. Germline CDR1 SGHTA, CDR2 FQGNSA. The CDR3 sequence is 15 residues long. V lost 0 bases, J lost 9 bases, and 12 bases lay in between. Full variable domain (missing parts from reference TRBV7-2 and TRBJ1-6): GAGVSQSPSNKVTEKGKDVELRCDPISGHTALYWYRQSLGQGLEFLIYFQGNSAPDKSGLPSDRFSAERTGGSVSTLTIQRTQQEDSAVYLCASSLADLGSSPLHFGNGTRLTVT.